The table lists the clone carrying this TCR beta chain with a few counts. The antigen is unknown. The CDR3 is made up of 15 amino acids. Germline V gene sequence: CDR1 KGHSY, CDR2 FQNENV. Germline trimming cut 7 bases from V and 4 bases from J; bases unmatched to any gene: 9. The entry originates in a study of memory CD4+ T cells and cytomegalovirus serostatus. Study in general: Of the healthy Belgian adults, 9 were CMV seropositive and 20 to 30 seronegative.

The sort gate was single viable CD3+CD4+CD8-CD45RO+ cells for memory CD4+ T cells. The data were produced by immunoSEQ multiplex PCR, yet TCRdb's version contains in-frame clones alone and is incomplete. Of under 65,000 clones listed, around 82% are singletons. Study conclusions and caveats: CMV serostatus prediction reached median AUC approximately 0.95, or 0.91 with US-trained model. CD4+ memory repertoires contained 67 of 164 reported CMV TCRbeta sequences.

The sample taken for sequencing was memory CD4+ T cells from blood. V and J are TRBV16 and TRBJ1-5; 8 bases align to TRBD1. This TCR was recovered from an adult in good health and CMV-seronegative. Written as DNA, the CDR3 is TGTGCCAGCAACTCCGAAGGACAGGGAAATCAGCCCCAGCATTTT. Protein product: CASNSEGQGNQPQHF.